This paragraph covers one T cell receptor beta chain sequence. The data are from a study of blood T cell repertoires in COVID-19. Study information: Samples taken during acute and convalescent COVID-19 were collected in the United States, Italy and Spain.

The CDR3 spans 15 residues. Germline values: CDR1 SNHLY, CDR2 FYNNEI. Unmatched junction bases numbered 8, after V lost 4 bases and J lost 7 bases. Clones were sequenced by immunoSEQ multiplex PCR, and TCRdb holds only the in-frame ones, with some missing. The sample shows some 150,000 clones, about nine tenths of them seen only once. The rearrangement uses TRBV2 and TRBJ2-2, with 8 bases fitting TRBD1. The sequence came from a woman aged 80 or over with acute or convalescent COVID-19. Material: peripheral blood. For the CDR3, the DNA is TGTGCCAGCAGTGTTGACAGGGGAGGCGGCGGGGAGCTGTTTTTT. This encodes CASSVDRGGGGELFF.